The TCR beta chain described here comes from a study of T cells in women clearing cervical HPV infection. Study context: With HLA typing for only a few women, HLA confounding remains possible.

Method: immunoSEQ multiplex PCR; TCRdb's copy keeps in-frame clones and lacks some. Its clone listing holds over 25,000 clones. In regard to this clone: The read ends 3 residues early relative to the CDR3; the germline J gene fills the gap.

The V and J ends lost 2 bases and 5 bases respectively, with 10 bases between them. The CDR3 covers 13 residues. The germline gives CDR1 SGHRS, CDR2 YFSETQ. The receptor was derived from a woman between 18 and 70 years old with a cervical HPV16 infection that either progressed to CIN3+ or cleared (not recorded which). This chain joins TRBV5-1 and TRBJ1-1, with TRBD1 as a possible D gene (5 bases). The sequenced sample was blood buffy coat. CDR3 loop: CASSFRGGTEAFF. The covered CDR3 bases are TGCGCCAGCAGCTTCCGGGGGGGGACTGAA.